The sequence of this T cell receptor (beta chain) was determined in a study of T cell repertoires in cytomegalovirus infection. In the study overall: HLA-C-restricted CMV epitopes, recently identified, and well-studied HLA-B-restricted ones were used by the study. An indication of both CMV infection and matching HLA type came from public TCR beta signatures.

This clonotype was recorded at least ten times. What it binds is not known. TCRdb itself ran the reads through MiXCR, one entry per CDR3 protein. This table has around 750,000 distinct CDR3 sequences, 32% appearing once. Study observations and caveats: Dominating the ex vivo response were TCR beta clonotypes that were CMV-specific and HLA-C-restricted.

V shed 10 bases and J 7 bases; nucleotides not matched to a gene: 7. The CDR3 has 13 residues. The germline gives CDR1 SGHVS, CDR2 FNYEAQ. This chain uses TRBV7-6 with TRBJ2-2; 9 positions agree with TRBD1. The sequence came from a human donor in good health (CMV status not recorded). Some clones in this sample may be carry-over from other donors' samples. The input for sequencing was cultured CD8+ T cells from PBMCs, taken from culture after CMV antigen stimulation. Here the CDR3 DNA reads TGTGCCACCAATACAGGGGGCCTCGGGGAGCTGTTTTTT. It codes for CATNTGGLGELFF.